This passage covers 11 T cell receptor beta chains from one sample sequenced in a study of T cells in tuberculosis. Cells were sorted from thawed PBMC rested overnight and stained with GMM-loaded CD1B tetramer, viability dye and anti-CD3. CD1B tetramers were loaded with Rhodococcus equi-derived C32 glucose monomycolate. Profiled with immunoSEQ multiplex PCR; TCRdb holds only in-frame clones, not every one. Here the sample spans about 58,000 clones, roughly 88% being singletons. Sequencing used CD1b-GMM tetramer-negative cells sorted from PBMCs. The receptors here all came from an adult woman with latent tuberculosis.

This clone was counted a single time. The chain employs TRBV29-1 and TRBJ1-2; 9 bases fit TRBD1. From germline, CDR1 is SQVTM and CDR2 ANQGSEA. V shed 6 bases, J shed 4 bases, and the junction held 9 bases outside the gene matches. The CDR3 is 14 residues long. CDR3 amino acids: CSVTPGTGSYGYTF. As DNA, the CDR3 is TGCAGCGTAACACCGGGGACAGGGAGCTATGGCTACACCTTC.

The rearrangement links TRBV9 to TRBJ2-7; 8 bases fit TRBD1. There are 16 residues in the CDR3. Germline-derived CDR1 and CDR2 are SGDLS and YYNGEE. Losses at the gene ends were 4 bases for V and 3 bases for J; bases not matched to a gene: 12. The DNA of the CDR3 is TGTGCCAGCAGCCCCCGATTCGCAGGGGGCGTCTACGAGCAGTACTTC. It encodes CASSPRFAGGVYEQYF.

The J gene is TRBJ2-1, the V gene TRBV11-1, with TRBD2 matching 12 bases. Germline loops: CDR1 SGHAT, CDR2 FQDESV (reference sequence). J gave up 2 bases and V 3 bases, and 5 bases lay outside the gene matches. CDR3 size: 17 residues. This CDR3 reads CASSFPLAGGTYNEQFF. For the CDR3, the DNA is TGTGCCAGCAGCTTCCCACTAGCGGGGGGAACCTACAATGAGCAGTTCTTC.

The V and J genes are TRBV7-9 and TRBJ2-6; D is possibly TRBD2 (5 bases). The CDR3 length is 15 residues. Trimming took off 5 bases at V and 0 bases at J, with 8 bases between the two ends. Germline lookup yields CDR1 SEHNR and CDR2 FQNEAQ (reference sequence). Here the CDR3 DNA reads TGTGCCAGCAGCATAGGGAGCTCTGGGGCCAACGTCCTGACTTTC. Its translation: CASSIGSSGANVLTF.

The CDR3 reads CASSSTWTAYEQYF. In DNA, the CDR3 is TGTGCCAGCAGTTCCACATGGACAGCCTACGAGCAGTACTTC. V and J are TRBV28 and TRBJ2-5; D possibly corresponds to TRBD1 (6 bases). The J call may be mistaken, given a closer DNA end match to TRBJ2-7. The CDR3 has 14 residues. Germline-derived CDR1 and CDR2 are MDHEN and SYDVKM.

This rearrangement joins TRBV25-1 to TRBJ2-2, with 8 nucleotides matching TRBD2. This CDR3 contains 18 residues. V shed 1 base, J shed 4 bases, and the junction held 11 bases outside the gene matches. The germline V gene encodes CDR1 MGHDK and CDR2 SYGVNS. The CDR3 reads CASSELGESGRTTGELFF. CDR3 in DNA: TGTGCCAGCAGTGAATTAGGAGAAAGCGGGAGAACCACCGGGGAGCTGTTTTTT.

This chain uses TRBV28 with TRBJ2-7, with 8 bases identical to TRBD2. The CDR3 is 16 residues long. J lost 5 bases, V lost 6 bases, and 15 bases had no gene match. CDR1 is MDHEN and CDR2 is SYDVKM in the germline V gene. In DNA, the CDR3 is TGTGCCAGCAGGGGCGGGGGAGCGGGAGTAAACCACGAGCAGTACTTC. Translating it yields CASRGGGAGVNHEQYF. The variable domain in full, completed from reference TRBV28 and TRBJ2-7, reads DVKVTQSSRYLVKRTGEKVFLECVQDMDHENMFWYRQDPGLGLRLIYFSYDVKMKEKGDIPEGYSVSREKKERFSLILESASTNQTSMYLCASRGGGAGVNHEQYFGPGTRLTVT.

The chain couples TRBV19 to TRBJ2-7; 8 bases fit TRBD1. The CDR3 spans 15 residues. CDR1 is LNHDA and CDR2 is SQIVND in the germline V gene (reference sequence). Trimming took 5 bases from V and 3 from J; bases not matched to a gene: 9. As DNA, the CDR3 is TGTGCCAGTAGTGACGGACAGGGCATGAACTACGAGCAGTACTTC. Its translation is CASSDGQGMNYEQYF.

J is TRBJ2-2 and V is TRBV5-1; D possibly corresponds to TRBD2 (5 bases). Trimming removed 3 bases at V and 6 bases at J, with 9 bases between. Germline V gives CDR1 SGHRS, CDR2 YFSETQ. This CDR3 has 13 residues. The CDR3 here is CASSSVSAGELFF. The CDR3 DNA reads as TGCGCCAGCAGCTCCGTTAGCGCCGGGGAGCTGTTTTTT.

This chain uses TRBV4-1 with TRBJ1-4; unclear D gene. V was cut by 2 bases and J by 8 bases, with 3 bases left in between. The CDR3 covers 11 residues. Germline CDR1 is MGHRA and CDR2 is YSYEKL. DNA for the CDR3: TGCGCCAGCAGCCAAAGCGAAAAACTGTTTTTT. Translation gives CASSQSEKLFF.

For this clone: The junction differs from germline at one of its ends, possibly a read error. J is TRBJ2-5 and V is TRBV29-1, with a possible D match to TRBD1 (5 bases). CDR1 and CDR2 (germline): SQVTM, ANQGSEA. This CDR3 spans 14 amino acids. CDR3 sequence (DNA): TGCAGCGCTGAAGCCTGGGGCTACCAAGAGACCCAGTACTTC. Translated: CSAEAWGYQETQYF.